This T cell receptor (beta chain) was recorded in a study of OX40 agonist ivuxolimab in advanced cancers. The study, taken as a whole, reports: Clonal expansion was seen in CD4+ and CD8+ blood T cells by week 6 at 0.1 to 3.0 mg/kg.

The method was immunoSEQ multiplex PCR; TCRdb's version includes in-frame clones alone and lacks a portion of them. The sample holds 90,000 to 100,000 clones; roughly 83% are singletons and the top ten take roughly 1.5%. V was cut by 0 bases and J by 3 bases, with 10 bases left in between. Per germline, CDR1 SGDLS and CDR2 YYNGEE. The CDR3 length is 14 residues. A word on this clone: Its antigen is unidentified.

The J gene is TRBJ2-7, the V gene TRBV9; D tentatively fits TRBD1 or TRBD2 (5 bases each). This sequence originates from an adult with an advanced solid tumor such as melanoma, head and neck, liver or kidney cancer. Source: CD4+ or CD8+ T cells sorted from blood, taken in a trial of the OX40 agonist ivuxolimab. CDR3 in DNA: TGTGCCAGCAGCGTAGGAGGGGATGACTACGAGCAGTACTTC. Translating it yields CASSVGGDDYEQYF. Supplemented by reference TRBV9 and TRBJ2-7, the full variable domain reads DSGVTQTPKHLITATGQRVTLRCSPRSGDLSVYWYQQSLDQGLQFLIQYYNGEERAKGNILERFSAQQFPDLHSELNLSSLELGDSALYFCASSVGGDDYEQYFGPGTRLTVT.